The 25 T cell receptor beta chains listed next were all sequenced from one sample in a study of OX40 agonist ivuxolimab in advanced cancers. Generated by immunoSEQ multiplex PCR, the TCRdb table keeps only in-frame clones and is missing some. The sample lists approximately 21,000 clones, roughly 84% occurring once. The sequencing here drew on CD4+ or CD8+ T cells sorted from blood, taken in a trial of the OX40 agonist ivuxolimab. These receptors were obtained from an adult with an advanced solid tumor such as melanoma, head and neck, liver or kidney cancer.

The rearrangement links TRBV5-1 to TRBJ2-1, with 10 bases identical to TRBD2. The CDR3 is 17 residues long. Germline V gene lookup returns CDR1 SGHRS and CDR2 YFSETQ. The trim removed 1 base at V and 2 bases at J, leaving 6 bases unmatched. CDR3 amino acids: CASSLFSSGSAYNEQFF. Written as DNA, the CDR3 is TGCGCCAGCAGCTTGTTTTCTAGCGGGAGCGCCTACAATGAGCAGTTCTTC.

As for this clone: A far larger clone is off by one base, so a read error is likely. The chain couples TRBV9 to TRBJ1-5; D is unclear. The CDR3 runs 14 residues. Germline V gene sequence: CDR1 SGDLS, CDR2 YYNGEE. Here the CDR3 DNA reads TGTGCCGGCAGCGAGGGCAGGTCCTATCAGCCCCAGCATTTT. As protein: CAGSEGRSYQPQHF.

The chain is built from TRBV6-5 and TRBJ2-1, with 7 positions matching TRBD1. This CDR3 is 14 amino acids long. The germline CDR1 and CDR2 sequences are MNHEY and SVGAGI. The V gene end was trimmed by 4 bases and the J gene end by 3 bases; junction bases not matched to a gene: 3. CDR3 sequence: CASSFRTGYNEQFF. In DNA, the CDR3 is TGTGCCAGCAGTTTCCGGACAGGCTACAATGAGCAGTTCTTC.

CDR3 amino acids: CASSHPGLAGGTDTQYF. The CDR3 region has the DNA TGTGCCAGCAGTCATCCGGGACTAGCGGGAGGGACAGATACGCAGTATTTT. This sequence joins TRBV28 and TRBJ2-3; TRBD2 matches at 16 bases. J gave up 3 bases and V 5 bases, and 5 bases lay outside the gene matches. This CDR3 spans 17 amino acids. In germline, CDR1 is MDHEN, CDR2 SYDVKM.

The J gene is TRBJ2-7, the V gene TRBV10-3; 8 nucleotides line up with TRBD1. V dropped 3 bases and J dropped 3; count of bases not matched to a gene: 10. Looked up from germline, CDR1 is ENHRY and CDR2 is SYGVKD. The CDR3 covers 16 residues. CDR3 in DNA: TGTGCCATCAGTGAACCTGGACAGGGCCTGCTCTACGAGCAGTACTTC. This encodes CAISEPGQGLLYEQYF.

V gene TRBV19 combines with J gene TRBJ2-5; the D gene is possibly TRBD1 (6 bases). The germline V gene encodes CDR1 LNHDA and CDR2 SQIVND (reference sequence). The V gene lost 4 bases and the J gene lost 2 bases, with 11 bases spanning the gap. CDR3 size: 14 residues. The chain's CDR3 is CASSTGTTQETQYF. The CDR3 bases are TGTGCCAGTAGTACCGGGACAACACAAGAGACCCAGTACTTC.

In its sample, this clone was seen once. This rearrangement joins TRBV4-2 to TRBJ2-7; D possibly corresponds to TRBD1 (5 bases). CDR1 LGHNA and CDR2 YNFKEQ come from the germline V gene. The CDR3 contains 14 residues. Deletions cut 0 bases from V and 6 bases from J, with 12 bases between. This CDR3 reads CASSQDKGYIEQYF. CDR3 DNA: TGTGCCAGCAGCCAAGATAAGGGGTATATCGAGCAGTACTTC.

The rearrangement uses TRBV28 and TRBJ2-7; 12 nucleotides line up with TRBD2. V was pared by 4 bases and J by 0 bases, with 4 bases of the junction left unmatched. CDR1 and CDR2 (germline): MDHEN, SYDVKM. The CDR3 covers 16 residues. CDR3 coding DNA: TGTGCCAGCAGTTCTGGACTAGCGGGGATCTCCTACGAGCAGTACTTC. Its translation: CASSSGLAGISYEQYF.

The chain is built from TRBV7-9 and TRBJ1-1; the match to TRBD1 covers 9 bases. CDR3 length: 16 residues. Germline assignment: CDR1 SEHNR and CDR2 FQNEAQ (reference sequence). V trimming: 5 bases; J trimming: 3 bases; junction bases outside the gene matches: 10. For the CDR3, the DNA is TGTGCCAGCAGCAGACCTACAGGGGGCGAGGACACTGAAGCTTTCTTT. Protein product: CASSRPTGGEDTEAFF.

This clone was observed a few times. The rearrangement uses TRBV6-4 and TRBJ2-2; tentatively, D is TRBD1 or TRBD2 (5 bases each). V was pared by 3 bases and J by 4 bases, with 6 bases between. The V gene's germline CDR1 is MRHNA and CDR2 SNTAGT. CDR3 length: 13 residues. CDR3 in DNA: TGTGCCAGCAGTGAAGGGACCACCGGGGAGCTGTTTTTT. It is translated as CASSEGTTGELFF.

The V gene is TRBV12-5, the J gene TRBJ2-7; 14 nucleotides align to TRBD2. V shed 4 bases, J shed 1 base, and the junction held 3 bases outside the gene matches. CDR1 is LGHNT and CDR2 is FRNRAP in the germline V gene. This CDR3 is 16 amino acids long. The CDR3 protein is CASGSWTSGRSYEQYF. The CDR3 nucleotides read TGTGCTAGTGGTTCATGGACTAGCGGGAGGTCCTACGAGCAGTACTTC.

This rearrangement joins TRBV6-6 to TRBJ1-6; D gene ambiguous. The CDR3 extends over 11 amino acids. The V gene lost 7 bases and the J gene lost 10 bases, with 8 bases spanning the gap. Germline V gene sequence: CDR1 MNHNY, CDR2 SVGAGI (reference sequence). This CDR3 reads CASTPSSPLHF. The CDR3 region has the DNA TGTGCCAGCACGCCAAGCTCACCCCTCCACTTT.

V is TRBV13 and J is TRBJ2-7; TRBD2 might be the D (6 bases). Per the germline V gene, CDR1 is PRHDT and CDR2 is FYEKMQ (reference sequence). The CDR3 covers 13 residues. V dropped 4 bases and J dropped 1 base, with 8 bases sitting between them. This CDR3 is CASSSGSSYEQYF. The CDR3 coding sequence is TGTGCCAGCAGCTCCGGGAGTTCCTACGAGCAGTACTTC. Filled out from reference TRBV13 and TRBJ2-7, the complete variable domain reads AAGVIQSPRHLIKEKRETATLKCYPIPRHDTVYWYQQGPGQDPQFLISFYEKMQSDKGSIPDRFSAQQFSDYHSELNMSSLELGDSALYFCASSSGSSYEQYFGPGTRLTVT.

This clone was detected a few times. The V call is TRBV21-1, the J call TRBJ2-2; the DNA was not used to check the table's D call, TRBD2. TRBV21-1 is a pseudogene. The CDR3 is 18 residues long. CDR3 loop: CASSKGRGASGRGGELFF. In DNA, the CDR3 is TGTGCCAGCAGCAAAGGACGTGGGGCTAGCGGGAGGGGCGGGGAGCTGTTTTTT.

This clone was seen once. The chain is built from TRBV4-1 and TRBJ2-2, with D maybe TRBD1 (7 bases). This CDR3 is built from 15 residues. Per the germline V gene, CDR1 is MGHRA and CDR2 is YSYEKL. Trimming removed 1 base from V and 5 bases from J, with 11 bases in between. The CDR3 sequence: CASSQAQGGTGELFF. CDR3 DNA: TGCGCCAGCAGCCAAGCCCAGGGGGGTACCGGGGAGCTGTTTTTT.

The chain uses TRBV29-1 and TRBJ2-2, with 8 positions matching TRBD1. This CDR3 has 16 amino acids. Unmatched junction bases numbered 10, after V lost 6 bases and J lost 1 base. Per the germline V gene, CDR1 is SQVTM and CDR2 is ANQGSEA. The CDR3 DNA is TGCAGCGTCCCCACTTCGGACAGGGTGAACACCGGGGAGCTGTTTTTT. Translation: CSVPTSDRVNTGELFF.

The V and J genes are TRBV11-3 and TRBJ1-1; no firm D call. V was trimmed by 3 bases and J by 4 bases, leaving 12 bases between them. The CDR3 covers 14 residues. CDR1 SGHNT and CDR2 YENEEA come from the germline V gene. DNA for the CDR3: TGTGCCAGCAGCTTGGTAGCTGGGGTCACTGAAGCTTTCTTT. Protein: CASSLVAGVTEAFF.

The V and J genes are TRBV29-1 and TRBJ2-1; 14 bases line up with TRBD2. V shed 4 bases, J shed 4 bases, and the junction held 9 bases outside the gene matches. The V gene's germline CDR1 is SQVTM and CDR2 ANQGSEA. CDR3 length: 17 residues. The CDR3 loop reads CSVGGLAGVAGYNEQFF. DNA of the CDR3: TGCAGCGTTGGGGGACTAGCGGGAGTTGCGGGGTACAATGAGCAGTTCTTC.

The V call is TRBV27, the J call TRBJ2-7; 8 nucleotides agree with TRBD1. V was pared by 6 bases and J by 2 bases, with 3 bases of the junction left unmatched. The CDR3 extends over 13 amino acids. Germline V gene data show CDR1 as MNHEY and CDR2 as SMNVEV (reference sequence). The DNA of the CDR3 is TGTGCCAGCAGGAACAGGGGGGCCTACGAGCAGTACTTC. This gives the protein CASRNRGAYEQYF.

CDR3 sequence: CASSRAGVYNEQFF. CDR3 coding DNA: TGTGCCAGTAGTAGAGCGGGAGTCTACAATGAGCAGTTCTTC. The chain has TRBV19 and TRBJ2-1, with 8 bases fitting TRBD2. CDR1 and CDR2 (germline): LNHDA, SQIVND (reference sequence). This CDR3 is built from 14 residues. V lost 4 bases to trimming and J lost 3 bases; unmatched junction nucleotides: 2.

As regards this clone: A junction end diverges from the germline sequence, so it may reflect a read error. The chain employs TRBV7-7 and TRBJ1-3; possible D gene TRBD1, 5 bases. The CDR3 runs 15 residues. Germline values: CDR1 SSHAT, CDR2 FNYEAQ (reference sequence). CDR3 sequence (DNA): TGTGCTAGCAGCTTATTCGAGGGGTCGGGAAACACCATATATTTT. Encoded protein: CASSLFEGSGNTIYF. The whole variable domain, remainder taken from reference TRBV7-7 and TRBJ1-3, is GAGVSQSPRYKVTKRGQDVTLRCDPISSHATLYWYQQALGQGPEFLTYFNYEAQPDKSGLPSDRFSAERPEGSISTLTIQRTEQRDSAMYRCASSLFEGSGNTIYFGEGSWLTVV.

This clone turned up a few times. The chain combines TRBV28 with TRBJ1-4; 11 bases match TRBD1. The CDR3 loop spans 15 amino acids. Germline-derived CDR1 and CDR2 are MDHEN and SYDVKM. The junction had 8 bases not matched to a gene; V was cut back by 6 bases and J by 8 bases. Here the CDR3 reads CASSGGDRGTEKLFF. The CDR3 coding sequence is TGTGCCAGCAGCGGGGGGGACAGGGGGACAGAAAAACTGTTTTTT.

The chain joins TRBV6-4 to TRBJ2-2; 10 bases align to TRBD2. The CDR3 length is 15 residues. Germline V gene data show CDR1 as MRHNA and CDR2 as SNTAGT. J gave up 7 bases and V 0 bases, and 2 bases lay outside the gene matches. CDR3 nucleotides: TGTGCCAGCAGTGACTCCGCTAGCGGGAGCGGGGAGCTGTTTTTT. This encodes CASSDSASGSGELFF.

The chain joins TRBV5-4 to TRBJ1-1; 9 nucleotides align to TRBD1. CDR3 size: 13 residues. Germline V gene data show CDR1 as SGHNT and CDR2 as YYREEE (reference sequence). With V trimmed by 5 bases and J by 7 bases, 6 bases remained unmatched. The CDR3 DNA reads TGTGCCAGCAGTCCCGGGACAGGGTATGAAGCTTTCTTT. It specifies CASSPGTGYEAFF.

The chain has TRBV19 and TRBJ2-7; a possible D gene is TRBD2 (5 bases). CDR3 size: 14 residues. V dropped 0 bases and J dropped 5 bases, with 11 bases sitting between them. Germline assignment: CDR1 LNHDA and CDR2 SQIVND (reference sequence). CDR3 in amino acids: CASSIDILADEQYF. The CDR3 nucleotides read TGTGCCAGTAGTATAGATATTCTAGCAGACGAGCAGTACTTC.